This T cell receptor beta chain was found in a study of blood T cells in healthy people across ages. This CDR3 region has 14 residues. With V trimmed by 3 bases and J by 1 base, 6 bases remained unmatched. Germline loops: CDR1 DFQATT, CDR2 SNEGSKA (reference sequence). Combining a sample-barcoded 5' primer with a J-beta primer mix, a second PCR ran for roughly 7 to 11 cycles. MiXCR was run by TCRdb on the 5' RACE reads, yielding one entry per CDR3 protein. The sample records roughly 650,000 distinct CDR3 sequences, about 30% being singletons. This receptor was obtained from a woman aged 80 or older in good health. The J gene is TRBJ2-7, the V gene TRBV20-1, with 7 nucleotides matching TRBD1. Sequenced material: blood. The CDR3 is CSARRQGPSYEQYF. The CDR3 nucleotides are TGCAGTGCTAGGCGACAGGGCCCTTCCTACGAGCAGTACTTC.